The 26 T cell receptor beta chains given below trace back to one sample, sequenced in a study of T-cell memory formation after mild COVID-19. TCRdb passed the 5' RACE reads through MiXCR, listing each CDR3 protein once. The sample lists about 430,000 distinct CDR3 sequences, under 20% occurring once. The sequenced sample consisted of PBMCs or a T cell subset sorted from them (not recorded which). All receptors derive from a man aged 18 to 30 who had mild COVID-19 (a few samples of this study predate the infection). Cell type and time point are not known.

The chain employs TRBV12-3 or TRBV12-4 and TRBJ1-5; tentatively, D is TRBD1 (5 bases). V lost 6 bases and J lost 6, with 15 bases in between. The CDR3 has 14 amino acids. CDR3 coding DNA: TGTGCCAGCAGGGGATCGAGGGGCGGTCAGCCCCAGCATTTT. Protein: CASRGSRGGQPQHF.

This chain uses TRBV7-9 with TRBJ1-2; D not resolved. CDR1 SEHNR and CDR2 FQNEAQ come from the germline V gene (reference sequence). The ends were cut back, 7 bases at V and 3 bases at J, with 18 bases in the middle. The CDR3 consists of 15 residues. The CDR3 nucleotides read TGTGCCAGCAACCCCGTCCGGGCAGGTGACTATGGCTACACCTTC. Translation gives CASNPVRAGDYGYTF.

The table lists this clonotype with a few counts. CDR3 sequence (DNA): TGCGCCAGCAGAGACGGCAGATACAATGAGCAGTTCTTC. Translation gives CASRDGRYNEQFF. This sequence joins TRBV10-2 and TRBJ2-1, with unresolved D. V was cut by 6 bases and J by 4 bases, with 10 bases left in between. The germline V gene has CDR1 WSHSY and CDR2 SAAADI. This CDR3 comprises 13 residues.

This clonotype was picked up many times. The J gene is TRBJ1-2, the V gene TRBV14, with a possible D match to TRBD1 (5 bases). Looked up from germline, CDR1 is SGHDN and CDR2 is FVKESK. The V and J ends lost 0 bases and 7 bases respectively, with 6 bases between them. The CDR3 has 12 residues. DNA for the CDR3: TGTGCCAGCAGCCAAGACAGGGCTGGCTACACCTTC. The encoded protein is CASSQDRAGYTF.

This clonotype showed up just a few times. V usage is TRBV5-1 and J usage is TRBJ2-1, with 10 bases aligning to TRBD2. The CDR3 sequence is 16 residues long. V gave up 0 bases and J gave up 9 bases; unmatched junction bases: 9. CDR1 is SGHRS and CDR2 is YFSETQ in the germline V gene. This chain's CDR3 is CASSLGSAGGPREQFF. In DNA form, the CDR3 reads TGCGCCAGCAGCTTGGGTTCAGCGGGGGGGCCCCGTGAGCAGTTCTTC. The full variable domain, completed using reference TRBV5-1 and TRBJ2-1, is KAGVTQTPRYLIKTRGQQVTLSCSPISGHRSVSWYQQTPGQGLQFLFEYFSETQRNKGNFPGRFSGRQFSNSRSEMNVSTLELGDSALYLCASSLGSAGGPREQFFGPGTRLTVL.

The rearrangement uses TRBV4-1 and TRBJ2-1, with a tentative D call TRBD2 (7 bases). From germline, CDR1 is MGHRA and CDR2 YSYEKL. The CDR3 runs to 16 residues. V shed 2 bases and J shed 3 bases, with 14 bases lying between them. CDR3 sequence reads: CASSQRKGGGYNEQFF. The CDR3 coding sequence is TGCGCCAGCAGCCAAAGGAAGGGGGGGGGCTACAATGAGCAGTTCTTC.

Turning to this clonotype: At one boundary the junction diverges from the germline segment, which might be a read error. V usage is TRBV4-1 and J usage is TRBJ2-5; TRBD2 is a possible D gene (6 bases). The CDR3 covers 14 residues. CDR1 is MGHRA and CDR2 is YSYEKL in the germline V gene. CDR3 residues: CTSSQAAGQETQYF. CDR3 nucleotides: TGCACCAGCAGCCAAGCAGCGGGCCAAGAGACCCAGTACTTC.

The chain uses TRBV20-1 and TRBJ1-2; tentative D call: TRBD1 (5 bases). Germline V gene sequence: CDR1 DFQATT, CDR2 SNEGSKA (reference sequence). The CDR3 sequence is 14 residues long. The ends were cut back, 0 bases at V and 7 bases at J, with 15 bases in the middle. CDR3 sequence reads: CSARESLGLPGYTF. In DNA, the CDR3 is TGCAGTGCTAGAGAATCGCTGGGACTCCCTGGCTACACCTTC.

Details on this clonotype: One junction end does not reproduce the germline sequence, and a read error may be involved. The gene calls are TRBV20-1 and TRBJ2-1; 10 nucleotides align to TRBD2. Germline CDR1 is DFQATT and CDR2 is SNEGSKA (reference sequence). The CDR3 spans 15 residues. The CDR3 spells CSARPLAGDYTEQFF. The CDR3 bases are TGCAGTGCTAGACCCCTAGCGGGGGACTACACTGAGCAGTTCTTC.

Many counts were recorded for this clonotype. The chain uses TRBV12-3 or TRBV12-4 and TRBJ1-6; D is uncertain. This CDR3 comprises 16 residues. Trimming left V 9 bases short and J 7 bases short, with 22 bases between. As DNA, the CDR3 is TGTGCCAGTTCCATACGGGTGTCCTTGGAGAATTCACCCCTCCACTTT. It is translated as CASSIRVSLENSPLHF.

This clonotype was observed a handful of times. This rearrangement joins TRBV7-9 to TRBJ2-3; D remains unclear. The CDR3 totals 13 residues. The germline V gene has CDR1 SEHNR and CDR2 FQNEAQ (reference sequence). Trimming left V 7 bases short and J 1 base short, with 9 bases between. In DNA, the CDR3 is TGTGCCAGCACCTTTTTAGGCACAGATACGCAGTATTTT. The encoded protein is CASTFLGTDTQYF.

This clonotype was observed a handful of times. The rearrangement joins TRBV21-1 to TRBJ2-5; the table gives TRBD1 as D, unverified against the DNA. TRBV21-1 is flagged as a pseudogene. The CDR3 consists of 16 residues. CDR3 residues: CASKIPGTGPRETQYF. The CDR3 DNA reads TGTGCCAGCAAGATCCCCGGGACAGGTCCCAGGGAGACCCAGTACTTC.

In this sample, this clonotype turned up a few times. The rearrangement uses TRBV7-9 and TRBJ1-4; D ambiguous. The ends were cut back, 6 bases at V and 5 bases at J, with 10 bases in the middle. From germline, CDR1 is SEHNR and CDR2 FQNEAQ (reference sequence). This CDR3 comprises 13 residues. CDR3 protein: CASSAVLNEKLFF. Written as DNA, the CDR3 is TGTGCCAGCAGTGCCGTCCTGAATGAAAAACTGTTTTTT.

A remark on this clonotype: The junction differs from germline at one of its ends, possibly a read error. V gene TRBV20-1 combines with J gene TRBJ1-6, with D possibly TRBD1 on 5 matching bases. The CDR3 is 15 amino acids. The germline V gene encodes CDR1 DFQATT and CDR2 SNEGSKA (reference sequence). The CDR3 sequence: CSAGRGTTYDSPLHF. The CDR3, as DNA: TGCAGTGCTGGGCGGGGGACCACCTATGATTCACCCCTCCACTTT.

This clonotype has a count of ten or more. The V and J genes are TRBV4-1 and TRBJ2-4; D call uncertain. The CDR3 is 13 amino acids. CDR1 is MGHRA, CDR2 YSYEKL, per germline. V was shortened by 1 base and J by 7 bases, with 8 bases between the two germline ends. The CDR3 DNA reads TGCGCCAGCAGCCAAGTACAGATGAACATTCAGTACTTC. It encodes CASSQVQMNIQYF.

This clonotype was recorded a few times. This chain joins TRBV3-1 and TRBJ1-6; D unresolved. The V and J ends lost 5 bases and 10 bases respectively, with 15 bases between them. CDR1 is LGHDT and CDR2 is YNNKEL in the germline V gene (reference sequence). The CDR3 is 14 amino acids. The CDR3 region has the DNA TGTGCCAGCAGCTATTCCTCGGCCAACTCACCCCTCCACTTT. This translates into CASSYSSANSPLHF.

The chain uses TRBV10-3 and TRBJ2-6; D may be TRBD1 (5 bases). Trimming stripped 4 bases from V and 2 bases from J, with 12 bases between. The CDR3 consists of 16 residues. CDR1 is ENHRY, CDR2 SYGVKD, per germline. CDR3 in DNA: TGTGCCATCAGTGGGGCAGGGTTACCTGGGGCCAACGTCCTGACTTTC. Its translation is CAISGAGLPGANVLTF.

This clonotype was seen at least ten times. The V gene is TRBV27, the J gene TRBJ2-2, with 8 bases identical to TRBD1. Germline loops: CDR1 MNHEY, CDR2 SMNVEV (reference sequence). The CDR3 has 15 residues. The trim removed 4 bases at V and 5 bases at J, leaving 6 bases unmatched. The CDR3 DNA follows: TGTGCCAGCAGTTCCAGGGGGCGCGGAACCGGGGAGCTGTTTTTT. Translation: CASSSRGRGTGELFF.

The genes are TRBV7-2 and TRBJ2-1, with 8 bases fitting TRBD2. Germline-derived CDR1 and CDR2 are SGHTA and FQGNSA. V lost 1 base to trimming and J lost 4 bases; unmatched junction nucleotides: 6. The CDR3 runs 16 residues. CDR3 coding DNA: TGTGCCAGCAGCTTAGTAGCCGGGGGGGGATACAATGAGCAGTTCTTC. It codes for CASSLVAGGGYNEQFF. Combining the CDR3 with reference TRBV7-2 and TRBJ2-1 gives the whole variable domain GAGVSQSPSNKVTEKGKDVELRCDPISGHTALYWYRQSLGQGLEFLIYFQGNSAPDKSGLPSDRFSAERTGGSVSTLTIQRTQQEDSAVYLCASSLVAGGGYNEQFFGPGTRLTVL.

This chain joins TRBV5-1 and TRBJ2-7; 7 bases agree with TRBD1. Germline V gene sequence: CDR1 SGHRS, CDR2 YFSETQ. V lost 7 bases, J lost 3 bases, and 13 bases stayed unmatched. This CDR3 is built from 15 residues. CDR3 sequence reads: CASRQGGSRIYEQYF. CDR3 DNA: TGCGCCAGCCGCCAAGGGGGCAGTCGAATCTACGAGCAGTACTTC.

This clonotype was counted a few times. The chain links TRBV5-1 to TRBJ2-7; TRBD1 matches at 10 bases. CDR3 length: 11 residues. The V and J ends lost 7 bases and 6 bases, in that order; junction bases with no gene match: 1. Germline assignment: CDR1 SGHRS and CDR2 YFSETQ. The CDR3 loop is CASGTGAEQYV. The CDR3 region has the DNA TGCGCCAGCGGGACAGGGGCCGAGCAGTACGTC.

This clonotype came up a few times. V gene TRBV7-9 combines with J gene TRBJ1-1; D is possibly TRBD1 (5 bases). The CDR3 totals 18 residues. V lost 5 bases to trimming and J lost 3 bases, with 25 bases between them. Germline CDR1 SEHNR, CDR2 FQNEAQ (reference sequence). In nucleotides, the CDR3 is TGTGCCAGCAGCCCCCACCCCGGGACCCCTCCTAGCGACACTGAAGCTTTCTTT. Translation gives CASSPHPGTPPSDTEAFF.

There are many counts of this clonotype. The CDR3 DNA is TGTGCCAGCAGGCTACAGGAGAACACTGAAGCTTTCTTT. Residues: CASRLQENTEAFF. This chain uses TRBV12-3 or TRBV12-4 with TRBJ1-1, with TRBD1 as a possible D gene (5 bases). The CDR3 has 13 amino acids. V lost 6 bases and J lost 1, with 9 bases in between.

This clonotype has only a few counts. This chain uses TRBV18 with TRBJ1-1; D is uncertain. The V gene's germline CDR1 is KGHSH and CDR2 LQKENI. With 8 bases removed from V and 14 bases from J, the gap between germline ends came to 18 bases. The CDR3 has 11 residues. This chain's CDR3 is CASGEVGERFF. The DNA of the CDR3 is TGTGCCAGCGGAGAGGTCGGGGAGAGGTTCTTT. Full variable domain (remainder filled in from reference TRBV18 and TRBJ1-1): NAGVMQNPRHLVRRRGQEARLRCSPMKGHSHVYWYRQLPEEGLKFMVYLQKENIIDESGMPKERFSAEFPKEGPSILRIQQVVRGDSAAYFCASGEVGERFFGQGTRLTVV.

The gene calls are TRBV7-9 and TRBJ2-3; no reliable D call. Trimming stripped 7 bases from V and 0 bases from J, with 11 bases between. The CDR3 consists of 14 residues. Looked up from germline, CDR1 is SEHNR and CDR2 is FQNEAQ (reference sequence). The DNA of the CDR3 is TGTGCCAGCACCCTCGCTGGAAGCACAGATACGCAGTATTTT. Amino acid sequence: CASTLAGSTDTQYF.

DNA of the CDR3: TGTGCCAGCACGGCTAGCGGGGGGGCTTTAGGCGAGCAGTTCTTC. Amino acid sequence: CASTASGGALGEQFF. This chain connects TRBV12-3 or TRBV12-4 to TRBJ2-1, with TRBD2 matching 12 bases. The length of the CDR3 is 15 residues. V lost 7 bases, J lost 10 bases, and 11 bases stayed unmatched.